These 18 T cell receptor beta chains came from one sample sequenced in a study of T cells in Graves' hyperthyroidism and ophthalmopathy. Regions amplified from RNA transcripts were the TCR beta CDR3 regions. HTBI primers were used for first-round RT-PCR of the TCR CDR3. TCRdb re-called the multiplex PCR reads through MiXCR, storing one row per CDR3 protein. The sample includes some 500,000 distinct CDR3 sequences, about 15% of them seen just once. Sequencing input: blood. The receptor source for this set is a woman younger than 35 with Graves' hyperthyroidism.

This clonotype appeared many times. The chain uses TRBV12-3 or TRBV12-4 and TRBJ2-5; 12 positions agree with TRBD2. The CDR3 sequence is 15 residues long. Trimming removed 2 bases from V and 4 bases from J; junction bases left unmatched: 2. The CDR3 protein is CASSLSGLAGETQYF. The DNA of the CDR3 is TGTGCCAGCAGTTTATCGGGACTAGCGGGAGAGACCCAGTACTTC.

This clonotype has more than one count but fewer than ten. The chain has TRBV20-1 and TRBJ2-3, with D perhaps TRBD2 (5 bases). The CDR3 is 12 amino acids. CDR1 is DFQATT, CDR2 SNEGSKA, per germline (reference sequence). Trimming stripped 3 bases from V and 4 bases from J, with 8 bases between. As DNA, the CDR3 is TGCAGTGCTAGTTCTAGCCCAGATACGCAGTATTTT. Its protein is CSASSSPDTQYF.

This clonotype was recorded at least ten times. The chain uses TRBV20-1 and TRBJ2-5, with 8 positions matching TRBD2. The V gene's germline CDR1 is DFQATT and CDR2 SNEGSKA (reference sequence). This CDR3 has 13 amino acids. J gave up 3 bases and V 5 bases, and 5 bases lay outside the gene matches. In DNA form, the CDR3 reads TGCAGTGCTGATAAAGCGGGAGAAGAGACCCAGTACTTC. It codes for CSADKAGEETQYF.

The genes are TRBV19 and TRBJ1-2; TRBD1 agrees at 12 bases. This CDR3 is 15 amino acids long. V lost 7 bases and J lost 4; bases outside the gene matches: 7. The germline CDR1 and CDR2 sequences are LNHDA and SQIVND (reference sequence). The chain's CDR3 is CASTQGQGAFYGYTF. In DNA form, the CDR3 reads TGTGCCAGTACCCAGGGACAGGGGGCTTTCTATGGCTACACCTTC.

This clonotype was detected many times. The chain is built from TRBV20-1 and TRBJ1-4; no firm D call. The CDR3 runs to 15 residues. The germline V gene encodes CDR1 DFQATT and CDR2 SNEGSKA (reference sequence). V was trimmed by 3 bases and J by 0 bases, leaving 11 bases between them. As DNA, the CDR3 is TGCAGTGCTAGCCCACGGACTGCAACTAATGAAAAACTGTTTTTT. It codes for CSASPRTATNEKLFF.

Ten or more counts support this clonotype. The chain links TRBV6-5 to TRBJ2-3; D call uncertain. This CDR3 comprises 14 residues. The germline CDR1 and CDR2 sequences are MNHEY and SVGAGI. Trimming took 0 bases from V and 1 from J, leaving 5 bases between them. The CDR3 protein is CASSYSHGTDTQYF. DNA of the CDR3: TGTGCCAGCAGTTACTCGCATGGCACAGATACGCAGTATTTT.

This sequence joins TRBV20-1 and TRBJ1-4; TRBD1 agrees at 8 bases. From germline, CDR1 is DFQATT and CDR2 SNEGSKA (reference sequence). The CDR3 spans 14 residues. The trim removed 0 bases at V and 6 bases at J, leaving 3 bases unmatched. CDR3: CSAREAGQDEKLFF. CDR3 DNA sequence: TGCAGTGCTAGAGAGGCGGGACAGGATGAAAAACTGTTTTTT.

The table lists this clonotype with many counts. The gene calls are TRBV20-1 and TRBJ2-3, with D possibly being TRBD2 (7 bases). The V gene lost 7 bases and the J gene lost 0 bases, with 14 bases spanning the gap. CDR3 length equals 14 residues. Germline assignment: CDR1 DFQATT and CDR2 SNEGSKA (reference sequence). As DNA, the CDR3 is TGCAGTGTGGTGGCGGGGGCAAGCACAGATACGCAGTATTTT. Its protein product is CSVVAGASTDTQYF.

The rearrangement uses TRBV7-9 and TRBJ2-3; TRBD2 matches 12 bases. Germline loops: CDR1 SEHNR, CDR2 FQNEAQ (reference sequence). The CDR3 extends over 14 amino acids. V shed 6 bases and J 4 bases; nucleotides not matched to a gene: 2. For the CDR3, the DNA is TGTGCCAGCAGAACTAGCGGGAGGTCAGATACGCAGTATTTT. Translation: CASRTSGRSDTQYF.

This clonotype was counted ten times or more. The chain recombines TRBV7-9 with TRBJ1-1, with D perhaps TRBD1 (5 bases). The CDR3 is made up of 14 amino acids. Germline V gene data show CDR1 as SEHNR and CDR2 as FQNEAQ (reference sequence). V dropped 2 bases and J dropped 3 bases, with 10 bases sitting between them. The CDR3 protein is CASSLKGTYTEAFF. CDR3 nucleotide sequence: TGTGCCAGCAGCTTAAAAGGGACCTACACTGAAGCTTTCTTT. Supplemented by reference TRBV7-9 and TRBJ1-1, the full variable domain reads DTGVSQNPRHKITKRGQNVTFRCDPISEHNRLYWYRQTLGQGPEFLTYFQNEAQLEKSRLLSDRFSAERPKGSFSTLEIQRTEQGDSAMYLCASSLKGTYTEAFFGQGTRLTVV.

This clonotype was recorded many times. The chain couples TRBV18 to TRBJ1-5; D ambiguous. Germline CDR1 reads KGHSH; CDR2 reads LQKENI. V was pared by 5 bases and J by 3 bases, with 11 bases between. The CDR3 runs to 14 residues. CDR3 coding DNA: TGTGCCAGCTCATCAGAGGGAGTCAATCAGCCCCAGCATTTT. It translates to CASSSEGVNQPQHF.

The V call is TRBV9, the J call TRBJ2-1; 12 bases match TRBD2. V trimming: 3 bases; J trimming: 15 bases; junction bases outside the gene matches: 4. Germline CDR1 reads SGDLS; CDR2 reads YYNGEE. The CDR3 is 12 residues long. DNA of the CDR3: TGTGCCAGCAGCGAGACTAGCGGGAGATTGTTCTTC. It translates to CASSETSGRLFF.

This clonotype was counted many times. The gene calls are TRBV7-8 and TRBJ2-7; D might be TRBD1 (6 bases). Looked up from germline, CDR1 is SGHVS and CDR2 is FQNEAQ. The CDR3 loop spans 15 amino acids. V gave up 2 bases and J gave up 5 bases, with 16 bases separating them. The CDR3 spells CASSLTPTGFNEQYV. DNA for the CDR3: TGTGCCAGCAGCTTAACCCCCACAGGGTTCAACGAGCAGTACGTC.

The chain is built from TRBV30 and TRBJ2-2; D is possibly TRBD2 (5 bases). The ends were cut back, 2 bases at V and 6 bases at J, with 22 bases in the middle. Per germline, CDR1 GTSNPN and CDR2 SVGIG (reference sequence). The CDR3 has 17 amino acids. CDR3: CAWSPLVWPGIAGELFF. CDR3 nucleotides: TGTGCCTGGAGTCCCCTTGTTTGGCCGGGGATAGCCGGGGAGCTGTTTTTT.

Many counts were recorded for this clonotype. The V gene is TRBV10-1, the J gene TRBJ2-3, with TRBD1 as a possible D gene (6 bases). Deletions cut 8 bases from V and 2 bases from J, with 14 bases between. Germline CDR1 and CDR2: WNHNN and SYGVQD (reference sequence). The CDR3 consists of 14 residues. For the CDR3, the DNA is TGCGCCAGCGGAGAACAGGGATCCACAGATACGCAGTATTTT. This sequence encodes CASGEQGSTDTQYF.

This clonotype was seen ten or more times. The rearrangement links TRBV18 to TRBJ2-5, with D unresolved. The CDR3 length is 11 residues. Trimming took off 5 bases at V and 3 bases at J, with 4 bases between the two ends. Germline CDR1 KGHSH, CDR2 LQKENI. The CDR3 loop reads CASSTEETQYF. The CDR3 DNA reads TGTGCCAGCTCAACTGAAGAGACCCAGTACTTC.

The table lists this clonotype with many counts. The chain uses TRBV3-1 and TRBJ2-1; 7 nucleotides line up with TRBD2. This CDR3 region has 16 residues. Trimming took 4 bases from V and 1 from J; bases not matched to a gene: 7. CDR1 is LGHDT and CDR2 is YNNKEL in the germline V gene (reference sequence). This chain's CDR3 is CASSLLLARSYNEQFF. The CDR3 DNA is TGTGCCAGCAGCCTCCTACTAGCGAGGTCCTACAATGAGCAGTTCTTC.

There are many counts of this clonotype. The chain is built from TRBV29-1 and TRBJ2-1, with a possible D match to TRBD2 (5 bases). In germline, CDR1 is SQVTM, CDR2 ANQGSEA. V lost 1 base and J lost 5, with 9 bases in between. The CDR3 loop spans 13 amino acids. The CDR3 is CSVEARADNEQFF. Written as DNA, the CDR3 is TGCAGCGTTGAAGCCAGAGCGGACAATGAGCAGTTCTTC.